The next 19 T cell receptor beta chains were all read from a single sample in a study of CD8 T cells in Susac syndrome. After extraction with the RNeasy kit, about 0.5 to 1 ug of the RNA was reverse transcribed using random hexamers. TCRdb used MiXCR to reprocess the immunoSEQ multiplex PCR reads, holding one entry per CDR3 protein. Of about 84,000 distinct CDR3 sequences in the sample, over 80% are singletons; the top ten hold roughly 0.32%. The sequenced material came from CD8+ T cells from PBMCs. Source of these receptors: a human donor in good health.

The chain employs TRBV5-6 and TRBJ2-2; D perhaps matches TRBD1 (6 bases). The CDR3 extends over 14 amino acids. V lost 2 bases and J lost 3, with 8 bases in between. Germline V lookup: CDR1 SGHDT, CDR2 YYEEEE. This chain's CDR3 is CASSLGQYTGELFF. CDR3 bases: TGTGCCAGCAGCTTAGGACAGTACACCGGGGAGCTGTTTTTT.

The chain has TRBV3-1 and TRBJ2-2, with D uncertain. V lost 0 bases and J lost 2, with 7 bases in between. The CDR3 is 15 residues long. Germline CDR1 is LGHDT and CDR2 is YNNKEL (reference sequence). CDR3 DNA sequence: TGTGCCAGCAGCCAAGAACCCCCAAACACCGGGGAGCTGTTTTTT. It yields the protein CASSQEPPNTGELFF.

This clonotype has a handful of counts. J is TRBJ1-1 and V is TRBV9; unclear D gene. The ends were cut back, 0 bases at V and 8 bases at J, with 11 bases in the middle. Germline assignment: CDR1 SGDLS and CDR2 YYNGEE. The CDR3 is 13 residues long. CDR3 amino acids: CASSVDGPGEAFF. Written as DNA, the CDR3 is TGTGCCAGCAGCGTAGACGGTCCTGGAGAAGCTTTCTTT. Using reference TRBV9 and TRBJ1-1 for the parts outside the CDR3, the full variable domain is DSGVTQTPKHLITATGQRVTLRCSPRSGDLSVYWYQQSLDQGLQFLIQYYNGEERAKGNILERFSAQQFPDLHSELNLSSLELGDSALYFCASSVDGPGEAFFGQGTRLTVV.

V gene TRBV29-1 combines with J gene TRBJ2-1, with 7 bases aligning to TRBD2. Trimming removed 1 base from V and 6 bases from J; junction bases left unmatched: 6. There are 14 residues in the CDR3. Germline V gene sequence: CDR1 SQVTM, CDR2 ANQGSEA. CDR3 sequence reads: CSVEVPGLFNEQFF. The CDR3 region has the DNA TGCAGCGTTGAAGTCCCGGGACTATTCAATGAGCAGTTCTTC.

The chain employs TRBV6-5 and TRBJ1-2, with 7 bases aligning to TRBD1. Germline lookup yields CDR1 MNHEY and CDR2 SVGAGI. CDR3 length: 14 amino acids. V lost 2 bases to trimming and J lost 5 bases; unmatched junction nucleotides: 5. The DNA of the CDR3 is TGTGCCAGCAGTTACCAGGGGGGTTTATATGGCTACACCTTC. As protein: CASSYQGGLYGYTF.

V gene TRBV12-3 or TRBV12-4 combines with J gene TRBJ2-7; no firm D call. V was clipped by 6 bases and J by 4 bases, with 16 bases between them. This CDR3 contains 14 residues. The CDR3 region is CASSPSLAPYEQYF. In DNA form, the CDR3 reads TGTGCCAGCAGCCCTTCGCTCGCGCCGTACGAGCAGTACTTC.

The chain recombines TRBV7-9 with TRBJ2-3; TRBD1 aligns across 9 bases. Germline V gives CDR1 SEHNR, CDR2 FQNEAQ (reference sequence). J gave up 3 bases and V 7 bases, and 8 bases lay outside the gene matches. This CDR3 comprises 15 residues. The CDR3 loop reads CASIRETGGTDTQYF. CDR3 in DNA: TGTGCCAGCATCAGAGAGACAGGGGGGACAGATACGCAGTATTTT.

The chain links TRBV7-9 to TRBJ1-3, with 7 bases identical to TRBD1. V trimming: 7 bases; J trimming: 4 bases; junction bases outside the gene matches: 4. In germline, CDR1 is SEHNR, CDR2 FQNEAQ (reference sequence). The CDR3 is 13 amino acids. DNA for the CDR3: TGTGCCAGCACCATGGACAGGGGAAACACCATATATTTT. This gives the protein CASTMDRGNTIYF. Full variable domain (missing parts from reference TRBV7-9 and TRBJ1-3): DTGVSQNPRHKITKRGQNVTFRCDPISEHNRLYWYRQTLGQGPEFLTYFQNEAQLEKSRLLSDRFSAERPKGSFSTLEIQRTEQGDSAMYLCASTMDRGNTIYFGEGSWLTVV.

This clonotype was seen once. This chain uses TRBV27 with TRBJ1-5; D gene ambiguous. The CDR3 length is 14 residues. With 6 bases removed from V and 3 bases from J, the gap between germline ends came to 12 bases. Germline CDR1 and CDR2: MNHEY and SMNVEV (reference sequence). For the CDR3, the DNA is TGTGCCAGCAGGTTGGCCGGCATCAATCAGCCCCAGCATTTT. Protein: CASRLAGINQPQHF.

The chain has TRBV19 and TRBJ2-5; no clear D gene. The CDR3 covers 15 residues. V was pared by 2 bases and J by 0 bases, with 10 bases between. Germline loops: CDR1 LNHDA, CDR2 SQIVND (reference sequence). The CDR3 is CASSIRAANQETQYF. The CDR3 bases are TGTGCCAGTAGTATACGGGCGGCTAACCAAGAGACCCAGTACTTC.

The rearrangement links TRBV20-1 to TRBJ2-7; D possibly corresponds to TRBD1 (6 bases). This CDR3 region has 15 residues. V was cut by 2 bases and J by 6 bases, with 20 bases left in between. Germline lookup yields CDR1 DFQATT and CDR2 SNEGSKA (reference sequence). The CDR3 coding sequence is TGCAGTGCTAGACTGGTAGGGACCCCCAGGGGCGAGCAGTACTTC. As protein: CSARLVGTPRGEQYF.

The chain links TRBV29-1 to TRBJ2-2; tentative D call: TRBD1 (6 bases). V lost 0 bases, J lost 7 bases, and 12 bases lay in between. The germline CDR1 and CDR2 sequences are SQVTM and ANQGSEA. The CDR3 spans 14 residues. The CDR3 loop is CSVEEQGQGGELFF. Here the CDR3 DNA reads TGCAGCGTTGAAGAACAGGGTCAGGGCGGGGAGCTGTTTTTT.

The CDR3 sequence is CASSVLRDRPSPLHF. CDR3 sequence (DNA): TGTGCCAGCAGCGTCCTCCGGGACAGGCCTTCACCCCTCCACTTT. The rearrangement joins TRBV13 to TRBJ1-6; 8 nucleotides agree with TRBD1. The J segment lost 9 bases and the V segment lost 5 bases, leaving 9 bases of the junction unmatched. CDR1 and CDR2 (germline): PRHDT, FYEKMQ (reference sequence). The CDR3 contains 15 residues.

This rearrangement joins TRBV7-2 to TRBJ2-4; D perhaps matches TRBD1 (6 bases). The CDR3 is 15 residues long. In germline, CDR1 is SGHTA, CDR2 FQGNSA. Trimming left V 4 bases short and J 0 bases short, with 10 bases between. This CDR3 reads CASSYYRVAKNIQYF. The CDR3, as DNA: TGTGCCAGCAGCTACTACAGGGTAGCCAAAAACATTCAGTACTTC.

The table lists this clonotype with a count of one. The chain combines TRBV20-1 with TRBJ2-3; perhaps TRBD1 as D (8 bases). CDR3 size: 17 residues. With 0 bases removed from V and 4 bases from J, the gap between germline ends came to 20 bases. Germline-derived CDR1 and CDR2 are DFQATT and SNEGSKA (reference sequence). The CDR3: CSARDGDRGGDADTQYF. Written as DNA, the CDR3 is TGCAGTGCTAGAGATGGTGACAGGGGAGGGGACGCAGATACGCAGTATTTT.

The V and J genes are TRBV7-2 and TRBJ2-3; unclear D gene. The CDR3 length is 14 residues. Germline V gene sequence: CDR1 SGHTA, CDR2 FQGNSA. Trimming pared 5 bases from V and 4 bases from J, leaving 13 bases between. The CDR3 is CASSPLIQADTQYF. For the CDR3, the DNA is TGTGCCAGCAGCCCCTTAATTCAGGCAGATACGCAGTATTTT. The full variable domain, in which reference TRBV7-2 and TRBJ2-3 provide the parts outside the CDR3, is GAGVSQSPSNKVTEKGKDVELRCDPISGHTALYWYRQSLGQGLEFLIYFQGNSAPDKSGLPSDRFSAERTGGSVSTLTIQRTQQEDSAVYLCASSPLIQADTQYFGPGTRLTVL.

The chain uses TRBV7-2 and TRBJ1-6; D is possibly TRBD1 (5 bases). The CDR3 consists of 16 residues. The V and J ends lost 4 bases and 7 bases respectively, with 17 bases between them. Looked up from germline, CDR1 is SGHTA and CDR2 is FQGNSA. The CDR3 DNA reads as TGTGCCAGCAGCTCAACAACGGGACCGTTAAATTCACCCCTCCACTTT. Encoded protein: CASSSTTGPLNSPLHF.

This chain uses TRBV29-1 with TRBJ1-2; D unresolved. This CDR3 has 9 residues. Germline-derived CDR1 and CDR2 are SQVTM and ANQGSEA. Trimming took 3 bases from V and 9 from J, leaving 5 bases between them. CDR3 loop: CSVENRYTF. CDR3 in DNA: TGCAGCGTTGAGAATCGCTACACCTTC.

The chain carries TRBV9 and TRBJ1-2; D gene unclear. Germline-derived CDR1 and CDR2 are SGDLS and YYNGEE. This CDR3 is 12 amino acids long. The V gene lost 0 bases and the J gene lost 8 bases, with 8 bases spanning the gap. This CDR3 is CASSVVGGGYTF. The CDR3 DNA is TGTGCCAGCAGCGTAGTCGGCGGAGGCTACACCTTC.